This T cell receptor (beta chain) was sequenced for a study of T-cell reconstitution after alpha-beta-depleted transplantation in children. Only a few counts were recorded for this clonotype. Preparation of the TCRbeta library involved a method that used unique molecular identifiers. TCRdb reprocessed the PCR reads via MiXCR and lists one record per CDR3 protein. The sample lists roughly 500,000 distinct CDR3 sequences, around a third occurring once. Germline loops: CDR1 MNHEY, CDR2 SMNVEV (reference sequence). This CDR3 comprises 14 residues. V was pared by 5 bases and J by 6 bases, with 16 bases between.

The chain combines TRBV27 with TRBJ1-1; D gene ambiguous. The clonotype comes from a human donor who donated a stem cell graft to a child with aplastic anemia. The sequencing used PBMCs from the stem cell graft donor, collected from the stem cell graft. In DNA, the CDR3 is TGTGCCAGCAGTCCGCTCGGGTTGGGCCCTGAAGCTTTCTTT. Its translation: CASSPLGLGPEAFF.